The sequence of this T cell receptor (beta chain) was determined in a study of spatial heterogeneity in lung cancer. As for the study in general: Sequencing consistently turned up more beta-chain sequences than alpha-chain sequences. Combinations of a unique TCR and a UMI were tallied in raw reads, and on average each appeared more than ten times.

Time point denoted: sample taken at primary tumor resection. Whole RNA, which was extracted from tumor, nontumor lung tissue or frozen PBMC, was sequenced without any cell sorting. The sample holds many counts of this clonotype. This beta chain was picked up by a library intended for alpha chains and is off target, so its count carries little meaning. The germline V and J ends were trimmed by 2 bases and 5 bases, with 9 bases remaining between them. The CDR3 sequence is 13 residues long. The germline CDR1 and CDR2 sequences are ENHRY and SYGVKD. In TCRdb, the 5' RACE reads were re-called with MiXCR into one record per CDR3 protein. The table shows 9,500 to 14,000 distinct CDR3 sequences, with 3.5% to 4% occurring only once.

Material: normal lung tissue next to the tumor, obtained at surgery. This clonotype was sampled from a male donor with early-stage non-small cell lung cancer. The J gene is TRBJ2-5, the V gene TRBV10-3; D gene ambiguous. The CDR3 is CAISEIFVETQYF. The DNA of the CDR3 is TGTGCCATCAGTGAGATTTTCGTGGAGACCCAGTACTTC.